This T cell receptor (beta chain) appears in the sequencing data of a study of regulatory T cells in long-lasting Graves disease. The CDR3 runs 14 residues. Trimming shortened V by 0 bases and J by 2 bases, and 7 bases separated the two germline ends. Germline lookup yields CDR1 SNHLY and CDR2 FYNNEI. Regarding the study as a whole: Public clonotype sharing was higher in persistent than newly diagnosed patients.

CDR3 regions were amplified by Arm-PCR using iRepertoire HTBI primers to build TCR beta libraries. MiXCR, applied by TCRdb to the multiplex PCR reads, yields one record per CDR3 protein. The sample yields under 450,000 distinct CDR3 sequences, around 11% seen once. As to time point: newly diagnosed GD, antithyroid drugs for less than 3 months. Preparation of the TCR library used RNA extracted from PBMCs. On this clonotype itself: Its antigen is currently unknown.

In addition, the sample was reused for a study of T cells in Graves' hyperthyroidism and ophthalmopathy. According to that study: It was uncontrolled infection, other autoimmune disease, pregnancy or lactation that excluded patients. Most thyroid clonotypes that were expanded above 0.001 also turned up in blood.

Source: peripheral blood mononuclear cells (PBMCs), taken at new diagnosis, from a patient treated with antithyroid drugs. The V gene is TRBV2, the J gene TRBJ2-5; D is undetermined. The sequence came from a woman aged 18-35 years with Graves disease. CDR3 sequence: CASSEARLQETQYF. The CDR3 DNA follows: TGTGCCAGCAGTGAAGCCAGGTTGCAAGAGACCCAGTACTTC.